Listed below are T cell receptor beta chains from one sample, sequenced in a study of cytomegalovirus exposure and HLA in healthy donors. The protocol was immunoSEQ multiplex PCR, while the TCRdb copy is restricted to in-frame clones and leaves out a portion. The data hold some 20,000 clones, with under 85% observed a single time. Sample: PBMCs. Receptors were obtained from a human donor in good health. CDR3s include the opening cysteine and the closing phenylalanine or tryptophan. D genes are given only for firm matches. Clone sizes are given selectively: once, few, many, or a class where the clone is expanded.

J gene,V gene,D gene,clone size,CDR3 protein,CDR3 DNA
TRBJ1-1,TRBV5-1,TRBD1,NA,CASSTDRVRTEAFF,TGCGCCAGCAGCACCGACAGGGTTAGGACTGAAGCTTTCTTT
TRBJ1-1,TRBV6-6,NA,NA,CASSQGSRDGTEAFF,TGTGCCAGCAGCCAGGGGTCCAGGGACGGCACTGAAGCTTTCTTT
TRBJ2-1,TRBV7-2,TRBD2,NA,CASSFVLAGYEQFF,TGTGCCAGCAGCTTTGTGCTAGCGGGGTATGAGCAGTTCTTC
TRBJ2-1,TRBV21-1,NA,NA,CASIQRDNEQFF,TGTGCCAGTATTCAGAGGGACAATGAGCAGTTCTTC
TRBJ2-2,TRBV5-1,TRBD1,NA,CASSLGPGQGVAGELFF,TGCGCCAGCAGCTTGGGCCCGGGACAGGGGGTCGCCGGGGAGCTGTTTTTT
TRBJ2-1,TRBV11-3,NA,NA,CASSPSSYNEQFF,TGTGCCAGCAGCCCGAGCTCCTACAATGAGCAGTTCTTC
TRBJ2-7,TRBV18,NA,NA,CASSPTEYEQYF,TGTGCCAGCTCACCGACAGAATACGAGCAGTACTTC
TRBJ2-5,TRBV7-2,TRBD2,NA,CASSYREGRETQYF,TGTGCCAGCAGCTACCGGGAGGGCCGGGAGACCCAGTACTTC
TRBJ2-1,TRBV5-4,TRBD1,NA,CASSSGTGSYNEQFF,TGTGCCAGCAGCTCCGGGACAGGCTCCTACAATGAGCAGTTCTTC
TRBJ2-2,TRBV19,NA,NA,CASSIATRGTGELFF,TGTGCCAGTAGTATCGCGACGCGAGGTACCGGGGAGCTGTTTTTT
TRBJ2-2,TRBV9,TRBD2,NA,CASSASLAGLVGELFF,TGTGCCAGTAGCGCTTCACTAGCGGGGCTAGTCGGGGAGCTGTTTTTT
TRBJ2-5,TRBV25-1,NA,NA,CASRGGQGRQETQYF,TGTGCCAGCAGGGGTGGGCAAGGTCGCCAAGAGACCCAGTACTTC
TRBJ2-5,TRBV5-1,NA,once,CASSLNGPATEGETQYF,TGCGCCAGCAGCTTGAACGGACCTGCTACTGAGGGAGAGACCCAGTACTTC
TRBJ1-1,TRBV7-9,NA,NA,CASSDQGKVTEAFF,TGTGCCAGCAGCGACCAGGGTAAAGTGACTGAAGCTTTCTTT
TRBJ2-5,TRBV5-5,TRBD1,NA,CASSLFGTAKETQYF,TGTGCCAGCAGCTTGTTTGGGACAGCGAAAGAGACCCAGTACTTC
TRBJ2-1,TRBV12-5,TRBD1,NA,CASASGQIKRNSYNEQFF,TGTGCTAGTGCCTCGGGACAGATAAAGAGAAACTCCTACAATGAGCAGTTCTTC
TRBJ1-6,TRBV5-1,NA,NA,CASSEDSYNSPLHF,TGCGCCAGCAGCGAGGACAGCTATAATTCACCCCTCCACTTT
TRBJ2-3,TRBV4-3,NA,NA,CASSQEPRFMTSTDTQYF,TGCGCCAGCAGCCAAGAGCCAAGGTTCATGACTAGCACAGATACGCAGTATTTT
TRBJ1-6,TRBV6-5,TRBD1,NA,CATNPDRRRSSPLHF,TGTGCCACCAACCCGGACAGGAGAAGAAGTTCACCCCTCCACTTT
TRBJ1-2,TRBV4-1,NA,NA,CASSQEWGQGYGYTF,TGCGCCAGCAGCCAAGAGTGGGGCCAAGGCTATGGCTACACCTTT
TRBJ1-2,TRBV6-5,NA,NA,CASRNGQRRGYTF,TGTGCCAGCAGAAACGGACAGCGCCGTGGCTACACCTTC
TRBJ1-2,TRBV5-1,NA,NA,CASSLAAGGSYGYTF,TGCGCCAGCAGCTTGGCGGCAGGCGGGTCCTATGGCTACACCTTC
TRBJ1-2,TRBV7-2,NA,NA,CASSLVGRGDYGYTF,TGTGCCAGCAGCCTAGTAGGGCGGGGTGACTATGGCTACACCTTC
TRBJ2-3,TRBV4-1,TRBD2,NA,CASSQTSGDTDTQYF,TGCGCCAGCAGCCAGACTAGCGGGGACACAGATACGCAGTATTTT
TRBJ2-7,TRBV6-1,NA,NA,CASSERRQGPPYEQYF,TGTGCCAGCAGTGAAAGGAGGCAGGGGCCTCCCTACGAGCAGTACTTC
TRBJ2-1,TRBV27,NA,once,CASRPDSYNEQFF,TGTGCCAGCAGACCCGACTCGTACAATGAGCAGTTCTTC
TRBJ2-1,TRBV7-2,TRBD2,NA,CASSSSGRRLYNEQFF,TGTGCCAGCAGCTCTAGCGGGAGGCGACTTTACAATGAGCAGTTCTTC
TRBJ1-6,TRBV19,TRBD1,NA,CASWDRGLNSPLHF,TGTGCCAGTTGGGACAGGGGTCTTAATTCACCCCTCCACTTT